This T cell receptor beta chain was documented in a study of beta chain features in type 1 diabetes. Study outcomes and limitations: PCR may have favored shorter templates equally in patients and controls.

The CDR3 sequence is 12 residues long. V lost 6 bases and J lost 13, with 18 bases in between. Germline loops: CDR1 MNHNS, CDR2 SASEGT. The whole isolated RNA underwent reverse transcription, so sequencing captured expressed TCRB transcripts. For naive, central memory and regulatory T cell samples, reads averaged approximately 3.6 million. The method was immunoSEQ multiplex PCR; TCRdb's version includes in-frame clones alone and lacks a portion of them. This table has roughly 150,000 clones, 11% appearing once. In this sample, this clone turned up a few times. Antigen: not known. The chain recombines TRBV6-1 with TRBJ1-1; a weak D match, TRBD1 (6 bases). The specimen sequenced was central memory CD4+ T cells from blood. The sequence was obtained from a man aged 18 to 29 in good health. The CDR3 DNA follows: TGTGCCAGCAGCGAGAGCACAGGGACCGGTTTCTTT. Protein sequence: CASSESTGTGFF.